A selection of T cell receptor beta chains follows, all from one sample in a study of Ad26.COV2.S vaccination and SARS-CoV-2 variants. Repertoires were generated with immunoSEQ multiplex PCR, while TCRdb's copy carries only in-frame clones and drops some. The data contain roughly 420,000 clones, 85% to 90% of them singletons. Here the sequenced sample was peripheral blood, taken in a trial of Ad26.COV2.S vaccine versus placebo. These receptor sequences come from a person between 18 and 65 years old who received the Ad26.COV2.S COVID-19 vaccine or a placebo. Both conserved end residues are part of each CDR3. Fields, in order: clone size, J gene, V gene, CDR3 protein. Some rows mark clone size as missing; the rest say once, few, many or name a class of expanded clone.

>NA|TRBJ2-7|TRBV28
CASSFRGPLSHEQYF
>NA|TRBJ2-7|TRBV18
CASSRGTGGPYEQYF
>NA|TRBJ2-3|TRBV14
CASRGAINTDTQYF
>NA|TRBJ2-1|TRBV5-1
CASSFEGNYNEQFF
>NA|TRBJ2-4|TRBV6-5
CASGLAGGPKNIQYF
>NA|TRBJ2-7|TRBV2
CASSERQSSEQYF
>NA|TRBJ1-4|TRBV4-2
CASSRANDMGFREKLFF
>NA|TRBJ1-4|TRBV10-1
CASTPCDTATNEKLFF
>NA|TRBJ2-5|TRBV18
CASSLTHRGWEETQYF
>NA|TRBJ2-7|TRBV18
CASSPPGGSYEQYF
>few|TRBJ2-1|TRBV13
CASSLSTRGYNEQFF
>NA|TRBJ2-1|TRBV7-9
CASSLGTGVVSYNEQFF
>NA|TRBJ1-6|TRBV27
CASSFTGGNSPLHF
>NA|TRBJ1-1|TRBV6-6
CASSYSVGAEAFF
>NA|TRBJ1-2|TRBV9
CASSVRDREYGYTF
>NA|TRBJ1-5|TRBV6-1
CASSDPGPGGNQPQHF